The 24 T cell receptor beta chains in this list originate from one sample, sequenced in a study of control samples from healthy donors and cancer patients. Generated by immunoSEQ multiplex PCR, the TCRdb table keeps only in-frame clones and is missing some. Found here are roughly 69,000 clones, over 75% of them singletons; the top ten hold approximately 2.3%. Sequencing was done on a sample of PBMCs. These receptors originate from a woman between 45 and 60 years old with head and neck cancer.

The chain has TRBV6-2 or TRBV6-3 and TRBJ2-1; 10 bases agree with TRBD2. This CDR3 spans 17 amino acids. V shed 0 bases and J 4 bases; nucleotides not matched to a gene: 6. Germline CDR1 MNHEY, CDR2 SVGEGT. The CDR3 DNA is TGTGCCAGCAGTTACTCGGTAGCGGGGGGATTTTACAATGAGCAGTTCTTC. Translated, it gives CASSYSVAGGFYNEQFF.

V is TRBV24-1 and J is TRBJ2-3, with D possibly TRBD1 on 6 matching bases. The germline V and J ends were trimmed by 0 bases and 1 base, with 7 bases remaining between them. The germline gives CDR1 KGHDR, CDR2 SFDVKD. The CDR3 contains 15 residues. CDR3 DNA: TGTGCCACCAGTGATTTGGGGGGCCGCACAGATACGCAGTATTTT. As protein: CATSDLGGRTDTQYF.

The genes are TRBV4-3 and TRBJ2-2; the match to TRBD1 covers 11 bases. The length of the CDR3 is 15 residues. CDR1 is LGHNA and CDR2 is YSLEER in the germline V gene. With 4 bases clipped from V and 4 bases from J, the junction kept 2 bases outside the gene matches. CDR3 residues: CASSRGTGGTGELFF. In nucleotides, the CDR3 is TGCGCCAGCAGCCGAGGGACAGGGGGCACCGGGGAGCTGTTTTTT.

The DNA for the CDR3 is TGTGCCAGCAGGACAGGGGGCTATGGCTACACCTTC. Amino acid sequence: CASRTGGYGYTF. This chain links TRBV12-3 or TRBV12-4 with TRBJ1-2, with 9 bases matching TRBD1. V lost 6 bases, J lost 4 bases, and 0 bases stayed unmatched. The CDR3 spans 12 residues.

The chain recombines TRBV7-9 with TRBJ1-2; D is uncertain. Trimming removed 0 bases from V and 2 bases from J, with 1 base in between. The CDR3 length is 12 residues. Germline CDR1 reads SEHNR; CDR2 reads FQNEAQ (reference sequence). CDR3 sequence (DNA): TGTGCCAGCAGCTTAGCCAACTATGGCTACACCTTC. Amino acids: CASSLANYGYTF.

The chain has TRBV7-8 and TRBJ1-1; 8 bases agree with TRBD1. Trimming took 8 bases from V and 11 from J; bases not matched to a gene: 19. This CDR3 comprises 15 residues. Germline-derived CDR1 and CDR2 are SGHVS and FQNEAQ. The CDR3 DNA reads as TGTGCCAGCCAGACCCGGACAGGGTATGGGGTAGCGGCTTTCTTT. It specifies CASQTRTGYGVAAFF.

This clone occurred a few times. The chain recombines TRBV7-8 with TRBJ2-3, with D maybe TRBD2 (6 bases). With 5 bases removed from V and 13 bases from J, the gap between germline ends came to 19 bases. The CDR3 has 13 amino acids. The germline V gene encodes CDR1 SGHVS and CDR2 FQNEAQ. The CDR3 coding sequence is TGTGCCAGCAGCGCGACTAGAGAGTCAGGGAAGTATTTT. It translates to CASSATRESGKYF.

The V call is TRBV13, the J call TRBJ2-3; no firm D call. Trimming shortened V by 1 base and J by 2 bases, and 4 bases separated the two germline ends. Germline assignment: CDR1 PRHDT and CDR2 FYEKMQ (reference sequence). CDR3 size: 13 residues. In nucleotides, the CDR3 is TGTGCCAGCAGCTTAGACCTCACAGATACGCAGTATTTT. Its translation: CASSLDLTDTQYF. The full variable domain, in which reference TRBV13 and TRBJ2-3 provide the parts outside the CDR3, is AAGVIQSPRHLIKEKRETATLKCYPIPRHDTVYWYQQGPGQDPQFLISFYEKMQSDKGSIPDRFSAQQFSDYHSELNMSSLELGDSALYFCASSLDLTDTQYFGPGTRLTVL.

CDR3 nucleotides: TGTGCCAGCAGCGCGGACAGAAGGGGCTATGGCTACACCTTC. This translates into CASSADRRGYGYTF. The chain employs TRBV7-2 and TRBJ1-2, with a weak D call TRBD1 (6 bases). V lost 5 bases to trimming and J lost 4 bases, with 14 bases between them. The germline gives CDR1 SGHTA, CDR2 FQGNSA. The CDR3 loop spans 14 amino acids.

This clone was observed a handful of times. The V call is TRBV7-4, the J call TRBJ2-4, with D perhaps being TRBD1 or TRBD2 (5 bases each). The V end lost 3 bases, the J end lost 1 base, and 10 bases lay between the germline ends. Looked up from germline, CDR1 is SGHVT and CDR2 is SQSDAQ. The CDR3 consists of 15 residues. In DNA, the CDR3 is TGTGCCAGCAGCTTGGGTCGGGGCGCCAAAAACATTCAGTACTTC. Translation gives CASSLGRGAKNIQYF.

The chain links TRBV3-1 (or the pseudogene TRBV3-2) to TRBJ2-5; 8 nucleotides agree with TRBD2. This CDR3 is built from 13 residues. Germline assignment: CDR1 LGHDT and CDR2 YNNKEL (reference sequence). After removal of 5 bases from V and 4 bases from J, the junction contained 3 bases not matched to a gene. The CDR3 spells CASSAGGRETQYF. CDR3 DNA sequence: TGTGCCAGCAGCGCGGGGGGCCGAGAGACCCAGTACTTC.

V usage is TRBV10-3 and J usage is TRBJ2-5, with 10 bases that match TRBD2. The CDR3 runs to 15 residues. V was clipped by 10 bases and J by 3 bases; unmatched bases: 11. The germline gives CDR1 ENHRY, CDR2 SYGVKD. DNA of the CDR3: TGTGCCACCAGGGGAAATGGACTAGCGGAAGAGACCCAGTACTTC. It codes for CATRGNGLAEETQYF.

The chain links TRBV5-1 to TRBJ2-1, with TRBD1 matching 10 bases. Germline CDR1 and CDR2: SGHRS and YFSETQ. This CDR3 comprises 15 residues. V lost 4 bases, J lost 7 bases, and 8 bases stayed unmatched. The CDR3 coding sequence is TGCGCCAGCAGCGCGGACAGGGGGGTCGCAAATGAGCAGTTCTTC. Protein product: CASSADRGVANEQFF.

The genes are TRBV6-1 and TRBJ2-3; no reliable D call. Trimming removed 2 bases at V and 2 bases at J, with 11 bases between. This CDR3 has 15 amino acids. Germline V lookup: CDR1 MNHNS, CDR2 SASEGT. CDR3 DNA: TGTGCCAGCAGTGAATACCCAGCCCCCACAGATACGCAGTATTTT. This sequence encodes CASSEYPAPTDTQYF.

J is TRBJ2-1 and V is TRBV4-3, with D perhaps matching TRBD2 (6 bases). Between the trimmed V and J ends, which lost 1 base and 3 bases, there was a span of 16 bases. Germline V lookup: CDR1 LGHNA, CDR2 YSLEER. This CDR3 is built from 17 residues. DNA of the CDR3: TGCGCCAGCAGCCAAGGGCGGGGCACCACCTTCTACAATGAGCAGTTCTTC. It translates to CASSQGRGTTFYNEQFF.

The chain uses TRBV27 and TRBJ1-1; D gene uncertain. V was cut by 3 bases and J by 1 base, with 6 bases left in between. Germline CDR1 MNHEY, CDR2 SMNVEV (reference sequence). This CDR3 spans 13 amino acids. The CDR3 spells CASSLGPNTEAFF. CDR3 sequence (DNA): TGTGCCAGCAGTTTGGGCCCGAACACTGAAGCTTTCTTT.

This clone turned up a few times. The rearrangement links TRBV30 to TRBJ1-5; no firm D call. Germline CDR1 GTSNPN, CDR2 SVGIG (reference sequence). V gave up 5 bases and J gave up 2 bases, with 13 bases separating them. The CDR3 contains 14 residues. CDR3 DNA: TGTGCCTGGGGGAAGGGTGGTGGCAATCAGCCCCAGCATTTT. Protein sequence: CAWGKGGGNQPQHF.

This chain uses TRBV14 with TRBJ2-3; D uncertain. Germline V gene sequence: CDR1 SGHDN, CDR2 FVKESK. Trimming cost V 8 bases and J 6 bases, with 12 bases left between them. This CDR3 has 12 amino acids. CDR3 region: CASSRLRDTQYF. CDR3 DNA: TGTGCCAGCTCCCGATTAAGGGATACGCAGTATTTT.

V gene TRBV21-1 combines with J gene TRBJ1-2; TRBD1 is taken as the D call from the table, unchecked against the DNA. TRBV21-1 counts as a pseudogene. The CDR3 contains 15 residues. The CDR3 loop reads CASSKGGQGAGGYTF. The CDR3 DNA follows: TGTGCCAGCAGCAAAGGGGGACAGGGGGCGGGAGGCTACACCTTC.

Here the CDR3 reads CASSLEDFQETQYF. The CDR3 nucleotides are TGTGCCAGCAGCTTAGAGGACTTCCAAGAGACCCAGTACTTC. The genes are TRBV7-8 and TRBJ2-5; weak D call: TRBD2 (5 bases). Per the germline V gene, CDR1 is SGHVS and CDR2 is FQNEAQ. The length of the CDR3 is 14 residues. Trimming shortened V by 1 base and J by 1 base, and 7 bases separated the two germline ends.

CDR3 DNA: TGTGCCAGCAGCTTGACTAGCGGGGGACAAGAGACCCAGTACTTC. This translates into CASSLTSGGQETQYF. The J gene is TRBJ2-5, the V gene TRBV5-4; 11 bases fit TRBD2. The CDR3 has 15 amino acids. V was clipped by 1 base and J by 2 bases; unmatched bases: 1. Germline-derived CDR1 and CDR2 are SGHNT and YYREEE (reference sequence).

This clone showed up just a few times. The chain employs TRBV7-9 and TRBJ2-3, with 7 bases that match TRBD2. Trimming took 3 bases from V and 2 from J; bases not matched to a gene: 2. Germline CDR1 is SEHNR and CDR2 is FQNEAQ (reference sequence). The CDR3 covers 14 residues. CDR3 DNA: TGTGCCAGCAGCTTGGGACTAACCACAGATACGCAGTATTTT. Translated: CASSLGLTTDTQYF.

This sequence joins TRBV6-5 and TRBJ1-5, with D maybe TRBD1 (5 bases). With 8 bases removed from V and 0 bases from J, the gap between germline ends came to 11 bases. Germline CDR1 MNHEY, CDR2 SVGAGI. This CDR3 contains 14 residues. CDR3 in DNA: TGTGCCAGCGGACAAACTTATAGCAATCAGCCCCAGCATTTT. Translated, it gives CASGQTYSNQPQHF.

This clone was detected only once. V usage is TRBV11-2 and J usage is TRBJ1-4; D ambiguous. Deletions cut 2 bases from V and 3 bases from J, with 16 bases between. This CDR3 has 17 residues. CDR1 and CDR2 from the germline V gene are SGHAT and FQNNGV. The CDR3 region has the DNA TGTGCCAGCAGCTTAATCGGGCAGATGGCACCTAATGAAAAACTGTTTTTT. Its translation: CASSLIGQMAPNEKLFF.